Presented here are 2 T cell receptor beta chains from one specimen sequenced in a study of shared clonotypes between healthy human individuals (dated by TCRdb to the early 2020s). Libraries were made using the immunoSEQ multiplex PCR assay. The table comes from immuneACCESS by way of TCRdb, which keeps in-frame sequences with V and J called. Part of the clones is missing from these tables; in studies checked, under half for an unresolved V gene and the rest for unknown reasons. The sample includes a few million clones, with over 90% observed a single time. 0.39% of the sample comes from the top ten. The sample taken for sequencing was naive CD4+ T cells from PBMCs. The cell subset or site label here, explained by the study, means: CD45RA+ positively selected. Source of these receptors: a man aged 18 to 30 in good health. Some clones in this sample may be carry-over from other donors' samples.

This chain joins TRBV6-6 and TRBJ1-3; 7 nucleotides line up with TRBD1. CDR1 is MNHNY, CDR2 SVGAGI, per germline (reference sequence). V was clipped by 0 bases and J by 1 base; unmatched bases: 3. This CDR3 is 16 amino acids long. CDR3 DNA sequence: TGTGCCAGCAGTTACTCAACAGGGGCTTCTGGAAACACCATATATTTT. Translation: CASSYSTGASGNTIYF.

CDR3 protein: CASSQGTGSYEQYF. The CDR3 DNA is TGTGCCAGCAGCCAAGGGACAGGATCCTACGAGCAGTACTTC. The J gene is TRBJ2-7, the V gene TRBV14; 7 bases agree with TRBD1. V was clipped by 1 base and J by 1 base; unmatched bases: 1. The CDR3 has 14 amino acids. Per the germline V gene, CDR1 is SGHDN and CDR2 is FVKESK.